The 17 T cell receptor beta chains below were found in one sample sequenced in a study of blood T cell repertoires in COVID-19. The table came from immunoSEQ multiplex PCR; TCRdb's copy has only in-frame clones and leaves some out. The table has around 130,000 clones, about 88% seen once. The source material was peripheral blood. The receptors here all came from a woman older than 75 with acute or convalescent COVID-19.

The chain couples TRBV5-6 to TRBJ1-1; 7 positions match TRBD1. Germline lookup yields CDR1 SGHDT and CDR2 YYEEEE. The CDR3 is 15 residues long. Germline trimming cut 4 bases from V and 5 bases from J; bases unmatched to any gene: 11. CDR3 region: CASSEPRGLRTEAFF. CDR3 DNA: TGTGCCAGCAGCGAACCAAGGGGGCTCAGAACTGAAGCTTTCTTT.

The rearrangement uses TRBV6-2 or TRBV6-3 and TRBJ2-2; D uncertain. This CDR3 is built from 12 residues. The ends were cut back, 4 bases at V and 2 bases at J, with 2 bases in the middle. Germline assignment: CDR1 MNHEY and CDR2 SVGEGT. The CDR3 DNA follows: TGTGCCAGCAGTTCTAACACCGGGGAGCTGTTTTTT. This codes for CASSSNTGELFF.

The chain joins TRBV4-3 to TRBJ2-2; 11 bases are shared with TRBD2. The ends lost 4 bases at V and 4 bases at J; junction bases unmatched: 5. The CDR3 runs 16 residues. Germline-derived CDR1 and CDR2 are LGHNA and YSLEER. The CDR3 nucleotides read TGCGCCAGCAGCCCCATAGCGGGAGGGACCACCGGGGAGCTGTTTTTT. Amino acid sequence: CASSPIAGGTTGELFF.

This rearrangement joins TRBV9 to TRBJ2-7; 8 nucleotides match TRBD1. The germline gives CDR1 SGDLS, CDR2 YYNGEE. V was pared by 5 bases and J by 6 bases, with 7 bases of the junction left unmatched. The CDR3 spans 13 residues. Here the CDR3 reads CASSPGQGTEQYF. The CDR3 bases are TGTGCCAGCAGTCCAGGACAGGGCACCGAGCAGTACTTC.

V and J are TRBV5-4 and TRBJ2-1; D is uncertain. The ends were cut back, 1 base at V and 2 bases at J, with 7 bases in the middle. Germline assignment: CDR1 SGHNT and CDR2 YYREEE (reference sequence). The CDR3 is 14 residues long. Here the CDR3 reads CASSLSQTYNEQFF. In DNA, the CDR3 is TGTGCCAGCAGCTTGAGTCAGACCTACAATGAGCAGTTCTTC. Variable domain in full (rest from reference TRBV5-4 and TRBJ2-1): ETGVTQSPTHLIKTRGQQVTLRCSSQSGHNTVSWYQQALGQGPQFIFQYYREEENGRGNFPPRFSGLQFPNYSSELNVNALELDDSALYLCASSLSQTYNEQFFGPGTRLTVL.

This chain connects TRBV4-3 to TRBJ2-1; the match to TRBD2 covers 9 bases. Trimming took 0 bases from V and 10 from J; bases not matched to a gene: 7. Germline V lookup: CDR1 LGHNA, CDR2 YSLEER. The length of the CDR3 is 15 residues. This CDR3 is CASSQEWREGEEQFF. The CDR3 DNA sequence: TGCGCCAGCAGCCAAGAATGGCGGGAGGGTGAAGAGCAGTTCTTC.

The V and J genes are TRBV11-2 and TRBJ2-1, with 9 bases aligning to TRBD2. The CDR3 runs 14 residues. J lost 7 bases, V lost 3 bases, and 4 bases had no gene match. CDR1 and CDR2 from the germline V gene are SGHAT and FQNNGV. The CDR3: CASSLGTSRNEQFF. The CDR3, as DNA: TGTGCCAGCAGCTTGGGGACTAGCCGTAATGAGCAGTTCTTC.

V is TRBV9 and J is TRBJ2-1; 8 bases match TRBD1. The CDR3 has 14 residues. With V trimmed by 4 bases and J by 2 bases, 2 bases remained unmatched. CDR1 and CDR2 from the germline V gene are SGDLS and YYNGEE. The CDR3 sequence: CASSPGGPYNEQFF. The DNA for the CDR3 is TGTGCCAGCAGCCCAGGGGGCCCCTACAATGAGCAGTTCTTC.

This sequence joins TRBV5-5 and TRBJ2-1, with TRBD2 identical over 11 bases. Germline values: CDR1 SGHKS, CDR2 YYEKEE (reference sequence). With 1 base clipped from V and 0 bases from J, the junction kept 3 bases outside the gene matches. The CDR3 covers 17 residues. For the CDR3, the DNA is TGTGCCAGCAGCTTGAGGCTAGCGGGGGGCTCCTACAATGAGCAGTTCTTC. Protein product: CASSLRLAGGSYNEQFF. The whole variable domain, remainder taken from reference TRBV5-5 and TRBJ2-1, is DAGVTQSPTHLIKTRGQQVTLRCSPISGHKSVSWYQQVLGQGPQFIFQYYEKEERGRGNFPDRFSARQFPNYSSELNVNALLLGDSALYLCASSLRLAGGSYNEQFFGPGTRLTVL.

The gene calls are TRBV6-6 and TRBJ2-6, with 8 bases identical to TRBD1. V trimming: 4 bases; J trimming: 2 bases; junction bases outside the gene matches: 1. The germline gives CDR1 MNHNY, CDR2 SVGAGI (reference sequence). This CDR3 has 15 residues. This CDR3 reads CASSLTGAGANVLTF. CDR3 sequence (DNA): TGTGCCAGCAGTTTGACAGGGGCTGGGGCCAACGTCCTGACTTTC.

The chain carries TRBV14 and TRBJ2-2; D remains unclear. Germline lookup yields CDR1 SGHDN and CDR2 FVKESK. Trimming shortened V by 1 base and J by 7 bases, and 7 bases separated the two germline ends. This CDR3 has 13 residues. The CDR3 loop is CASSQAEIGELFF. For the CDR3, the DNA is TGTGCCAGCAGCCAAGCGGAGATCGGGGAGCTGTTTTTT. Filled out from reference TRBV14 and TRBJ2-2, the complete variable domain reads EAGVTQFPSHSVIEKGQTVTLRCDPISGHDNLYWYRRVMGKEIKFLLHFVKESKQDESGMPNNRFLAERTGGTYSTLKVQPAELEDSGVYFCASSQAEIGELFFGEGSRLTVL.

The chain uses TRBV7-2 and TRBJ2-2, with D possibly TRBD2 on 7 matching bases. CDR1 is SGHTA, CDR2 FQGNSA, per germline. V was clipped by 0 bases and J by 4 bases, with 15 bases between them. CDR3 length equals 17 residues. The CDR3 region is CASSLAYGGGGTGELFF. The CDR3 coding sequence is TGTGCCAGCAGCTTAGCGTACGGGGGAGGGGGCACCGGGGAGCTGTTTTTT.

This clone has a single count. This chain connects TRBV7-9 to TRBJ1-5; weak D call: TRBD1 (5 bases). Between the trimmed V and J ends, which lost 4 bases and 2 bases, there was a span of 12 bases. The CDR3 has 15 amino acids. CDR1 is SEHNR, CDR2 FQNEAQ, per germline (reference sequence). CDR3 amino acids: CASSSGDSRNQPQHF. For the CDR3, the DNA is TGTGCCAGCAGCTCCGGGGACTCCCGCAATCAGCCCCAGCATTTT.

V is TRBV29-1 and J is TRBJ1-2, with 7 bases identical to TRBD1. The CDR3 totals 12 residues. V gave up 7 bases and J gave up 2 bases; unmatched junction bases: 4. In germline, CDR1 is SQVTM, CDR2 ANQGSEA. This CDR3 is CSALQGNYGYTF. CDR3 sequence (DNA): TGCAGCGCCCTACAGGGGAACTATGGCTACACCTTC.

The chain links TRBV19 to TRBJ1-1; no clear D gene. The CDR3 length is 14 residues. Trimming stripped 6 bases from V and 6 bases from J, with 17 bases between. From germline, CDR1 is LNHDA and CDR2 SQIVND (reference sequence). DNA of the CDR3: TGTGCCAGTAGGCGTGACCCGCGGTCCGCTGAAGCTTTCTTT. Protein: CASRRDPRSAEAFF.

CDR3 sequence: CASSYGAGGTDTQYF. The CDR3, as DNA: TGTGCCAGCAGTTACGGGGCAGGGGGCACAGATACGCAGTATTTT. This chain joins TRBV6-5 and TRBJ2-3, with D maybe TRBD1 (6 bases). This CDR3 spans 15 amino acids. Trimming took off 2 bases at V and 1 base at J, with 10 bases between the two ends. CDR1 and CDR2 (germline): MNHEY, SVGAGI.

A remark on this clone: Sequence at one end of the junction differs from germline and may be a read error. V usage is TRBV12-3 or TRBV12-4 and J usage is TRBJ2-5, with 7 bases aligning to TRBD2. The CDR3 extends over 13 amino acids. The CDR3 nucleotides read TGTGCCAGCAGTCTAGCGGCTCAAGAGACCCAGTACTTC. This translates into CASSLAAQETQYF.